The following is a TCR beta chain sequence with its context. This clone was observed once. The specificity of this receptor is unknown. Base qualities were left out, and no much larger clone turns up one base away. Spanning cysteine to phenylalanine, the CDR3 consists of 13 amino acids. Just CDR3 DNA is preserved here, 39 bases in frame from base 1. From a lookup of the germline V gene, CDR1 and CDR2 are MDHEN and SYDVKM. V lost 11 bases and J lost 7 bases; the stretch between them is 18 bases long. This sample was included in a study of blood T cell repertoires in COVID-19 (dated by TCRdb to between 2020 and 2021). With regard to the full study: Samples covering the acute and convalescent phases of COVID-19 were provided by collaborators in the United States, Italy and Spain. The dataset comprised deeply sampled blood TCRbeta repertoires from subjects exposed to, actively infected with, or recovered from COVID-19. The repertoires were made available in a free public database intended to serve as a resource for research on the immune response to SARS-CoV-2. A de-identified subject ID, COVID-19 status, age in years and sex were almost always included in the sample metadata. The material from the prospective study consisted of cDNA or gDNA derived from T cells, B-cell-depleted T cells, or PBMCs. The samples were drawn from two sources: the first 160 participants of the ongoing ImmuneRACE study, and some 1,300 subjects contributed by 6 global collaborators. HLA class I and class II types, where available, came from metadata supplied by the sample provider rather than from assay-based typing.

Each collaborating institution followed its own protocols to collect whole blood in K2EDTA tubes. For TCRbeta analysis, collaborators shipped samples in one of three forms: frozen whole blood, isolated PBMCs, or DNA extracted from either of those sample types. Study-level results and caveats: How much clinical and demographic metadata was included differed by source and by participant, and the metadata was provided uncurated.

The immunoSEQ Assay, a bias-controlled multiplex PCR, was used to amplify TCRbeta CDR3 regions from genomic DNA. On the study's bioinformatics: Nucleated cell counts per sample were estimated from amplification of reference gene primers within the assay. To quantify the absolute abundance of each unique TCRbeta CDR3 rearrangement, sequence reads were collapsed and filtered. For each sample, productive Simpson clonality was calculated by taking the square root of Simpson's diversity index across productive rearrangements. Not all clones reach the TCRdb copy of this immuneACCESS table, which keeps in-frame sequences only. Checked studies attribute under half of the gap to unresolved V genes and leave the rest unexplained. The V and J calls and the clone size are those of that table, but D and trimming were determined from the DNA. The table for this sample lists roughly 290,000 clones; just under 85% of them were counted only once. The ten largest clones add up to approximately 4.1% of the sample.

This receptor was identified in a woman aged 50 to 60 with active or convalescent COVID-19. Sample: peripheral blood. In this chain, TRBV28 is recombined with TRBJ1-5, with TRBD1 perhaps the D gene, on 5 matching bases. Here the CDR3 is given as CASSPQYRQPQHF. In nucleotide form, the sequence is TGTGCCTCCAGCCCTCAATACAGGCAGCCCCAGCATTTT. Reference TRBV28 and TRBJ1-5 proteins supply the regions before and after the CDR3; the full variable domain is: DVKVTQSSRYLVKRTGEKVFLECVQDMDHENMFWYRQDPGLGLRLIYFSYDVKMKEKGDIPEGYSVSREKKERFSLILESASTNQTSMYLCASSPQYRQPQHFGDGTRLSIL.